These 7 T cell receptor beta chains came from one sample sequenced in a study of immune heterogeneity within non-small cell lung tumors. In a multiplex PCR, 32 V and 13 J primers amplified TCR beta CDR3. MiXCR, run by TCRdb on the multiplex PCR reads, gives a single entry per CDR3 protein. The data show some 10,000 distinct CDR3 sequences, approximately 31% seen once. Samples each supplied around 630 ng of bulk tumor genomic DNA as template. Taken during surgery, several biopsies per primary tumor were spaced as far apart as possible within the tumor mass. Undergoing curative surgery were patients whose non-small cell lung cancer was untreated and newly diagnosed. Specimen: lung tumor tissue. The receptors were gathered from a man in his sixties with non-small cell lung cancer.

This clonotype is medium-sized. The chain recombines TRBV7-2 with TRBJ1-4; the D gene is possibly TRBD1 (6 bases). The V and J ends lost 4 bases and 7 bases respectively, with 16 bases between them. This CDR3 is 15 amino acids long. Germline V CDR1 and CDR2: SGHTA, FQGNSA. CDR3: CASSSSTGWGEKLFF. The CDR3 region has the DNA TGTGCCAGCAGCTCCTCGACAGGATGGGGTGAAAAACTGTTTTTT.

This clonotype appeared a few times. A much larger clone is a single base away; this may be a read error. The genes are TRBV20-1 and TRBJ1-1; D unresolved. The V gene's germline CDR1 is DFQATT and CDR2 SNEGSKA (reference sequence). Trimming left V 4 bases short and J 4 bases short, with 4 bases between. This CDR3 region has 10 residues. CDR3 residues: CSAICTEAFF. The CDR3 coding sequence is TGCAGTGCTATCTGCACTGAAGCTTTCTTT.

Worth noting for this clonotype: A junction boundary mismatches the germline segment, possibly from a read error. The chain uses TRBV5-1 and TRBJ2-1; D is uncertain. CDR3 length: 13 residues. Germline assignment: CDR1 SGHRS and CDR2 YFSETQ. Written as DNA, the CDR3 is TGCGCCAACAGCTTCATAGGTTACAATGAGCAGTTCTTC. It translates to CANSFIGYNEQFF.

This clonotype was seen just once. The rearrangement joins TRBV14 to TRBJ2-7; 7 bases line up with TRBD2. The CDR3 runs 14 residues. The ends lost 5 bases at V and 0 bases at J; junction bases unmatched: 4. In germline, CDR1 is SGHDN, CDR2 FVKESK. CDR3 sequence: CASSFGGSSYEQYF. CDR3 in DNA: TGTGCCAGCAGCTTCGGGGGGTCCTCCTACGAGCAGTACTTC.

As to this clonotype: One end of the junction fails to match germline, which may point to a read error. The chain combines TRBV10-3 with TRBJ2-5, with D possibly called TRBD1 or TRBD2 (6 bases each). This CDR3 is 19 amino acids long. Germline V gives CDR1 ENHRY, CDR2 SYGVKD. CDR3 sequence reads: CASSEEVAGVGTFQETQYF. CDR3 DNA: TGTGCCAGCAGTGAAGAAGTCGCAGGGGTCGGGACTTTCCAAGAGACCCAGTACTTC.

The chain recombines TRBV18 with TRBJ2-2; the D gene is possibly TRBD1 (6 bases). The germline CDR1 and CDR2 sequences are KGHSH and LQKENI. This CDR3 is 14 amino acids long. Trimming left V 6 bases short and J 2 bases short, with 10 bases between. The CDR3 nucleotides are TGTGCCAGCTCGAGGACAGATAACACCGGGGAGCTGTTTTTT. Its translation is CASSRTDNTGELFF. The full variable domain, in which reference TRBV18 and TRBJ2-2 provide the parts outside the CDR3, is NAGVMQNPRHLVRRRGQEARLRCSPMKGHSHVYWYRQLPEEGLKFMVYLQKENIIDESGMPKERFSAEFPKEGPSILRIQQVVRGDSAAYFCASSRTDNTGELFFGEGSRLTVL.

This clonotype was observed at least ten times. The chain carries TRBV9 and TRBJ2-1, with TRBD2 identical over 7 bases. Germline CDR1 is SGDLS and CDR2 is YYNGEE. The J segment lost 0 bases and the V segment lost 4 bases, leaving 4 bases of the junction unmatched. The CDR3 spans 15 residues. Here the CDR3 reads CASSLSGTSYNEQFF. The CDR3 nucleotides read TGTGCCAGCAGCTTAAGCGGGACCTCCTACAATGAGCAGTTCTTC. Filled out from reference TRBV9 and TRBJ2-1, the complete variable domain reads DSGVTQTPKHLITATGQRVTLRCSPRSGDLSVYWYQQSLDQGLQFLIQYYNGEERAKGNILERFSAQQFPDLHSELNLSSLELGDSALYFCASSLSGTSYNEQFFGPGTRLTVL.